Following are 16 T cell receptor beta chains from one sample sequenced in a study of T cell responses to AZD1222 COVID-19 vaccine. Sequencing used immunoSEQ multiplex PCR; TCRdb keeps in-frame clones, though not all of them. The sample records about 170,000 clones, 80% to 95% being singletons. This specimen was peripheral blood, taken on day 0 of AZD1222 vaccination. These receptors originate from an adult in good health.

The J gene is TRBJ1-1, the V gene TRBV6-1; the D gene is possibly TRBD1 (5 bases). V shed 4 bases and J shed 1 base, with 16 bases lying between them. The CDR3 length is 16 residues. Per the germline V gene, CDR1 is MNHNS and CDR2 is SASEGT. DNA of the CDR3: TGTGCCAGCAGTGCCCACCCCGGGGGGGGGAACACTGAAGCTTTCTTT. Translated, it gives CASSAHPGGGNTEAFF.

Notes on this clone: The same CDR3 can be traced to other DNA sequences in this sample. The rearrangement uses TRBV11-2 and TRBJ1-3; unclear D gene. The CDR3 extends over 15 amino acids. Germline CDR1 is SGHAT and CDR2 is FQNNGV. The V end lost 1 base, the J end lost 0 bases, and 7 bases lay between the germline ends. For the CDR3, the DNA is TGTGCCAGCAGCTTAGGAGGGTCCTCTGGAAACACCATATATTTT. As protein: CASSLGGSSGNTIYF.

This chain joins TRBV29-1 and TRBJ2-7; D not certain. From germline, CDR1 is SQVTM and CDR2 ANQGSEA. V dropped 0 bases and J dropped 6 bases, with 9 bases sitting between them. The CDR3 has 12 residues. CDR3 region: CSVEEGIGEQYF. CDR3 coding DNA: TGCAGCGTTGAAGAGGGGATCGGCGAGCAGTACTTC.

This rearrangement joins TRBV5-4 to TRBJ1-2, with D possibly being TRBD1 (5 bases). Germline V lookup: CDR1 SGHNT, CDR2 YYREEE (reference sequence). V was cut by 0 bases and J by 4 bases, with 7 bases left in between. The CDR3 totals 13 residues. As DNA, the CDR3 is TGTGCCAGCAGCTTGGGCAGGGCCTATGGCTACACCTTC. Its translation: CASSLGRAYGYTF.

This clone appeared a single time. The J gene is TRBJ2-5, the V gene TRBV7-2; D may correspond to TRBD1 or TRBD2 (5 bases each). The germline V and J ends were trimmed by 4 bases and 2 bases, with 14 bases remaining between them. This CDR3 spans 15 amino acids. Germline V lookup: CDR1 SGHTA, CDR2 FQGNSA. The CDR3 region has the DNA TGTGCCAGCAGCTACCGGGGCCGGGGACAAGAGACCCAGTACTTC. Translation gives CASSYRGRGQETQYF.

V is TRBV6-5 and J is TRBJ1-6; D gene ambiguous. V was trimmed by 6 bases and J by 9 bases, leaving 12 bases between them. The CDR3 consists of 13 residues. Germline V lookup: CDR1 MNHEY, CDR2 SVGAGI. The CDR3 spells CASRSAGGSPLHF. The DNA of the CDR3 is TGTGCCAGCAGATCCGCGGGCGGTTCACCCCTCCACTTT.

CDR3 in DNA: TGTGCCAGCAGCTTAGTCCTAGCGACCTACAATGAGCAGTTCTTC. Residues: CASSLVLATYNEQFF. The V gene is TRBV7-9, the J gene TRBJ2-1, with a possible D match to TRBD2 (6 bases). The CDR3 sequence is 15 residues long. CDR1 and CDR2 (germline): SEHNR, FQNEAQ (reference sequence). The V end was cut by 1 base, the J end by 2 bases, with 9 bases between. The complete variable domain, with remaining parts taken from reference TRBV7-9 and TRBJ2-1, reads DTGVSQNPRHKITKRGQNVTFRCDPISEHNRLYWYRQTLGQGPEFLTYFQNEAQLEKSRLLSDRFSAERPKGSFSTLEIQRTEQGDSAMYLCASSLVLATYNEQFFGPGTRLTVL.

The V gene is TRBV6-5, the J gene TRBJ1-2; TRBD1 aligns across 7 bases. From germline, CDR1 is MNHEY and CDR2 SVGAGI. Trimming cost V 6 bases and J 4 bases; bases outside gene matches: 11. This CDR3 is 15 amino acids long. CDR3 DNA sequence: TGTGCCAGCAGGGTGACAGGGCGGTTGTTCTATGGCTACACCTTC. As protein: CASRVTGRLFYGYTF.

The chain links TRBV5-1 to TRBJ1-3; D is unclear. CDR3 length equals 15 residues. V was pared by 3 bases and J by 0 bases, with 10 bases between. The germline V gene has CDR1 SGHRS and CDR2 YFSETQ. CDR3: CASSSDGYSGNTIYF. CDR3 bases: TGCGCCAGCAGCTCGGACGGATACTCTGGAAACACCATATATTTT. Combining the CDR3 with reference TRBV5-1 and TRBJ1-3 gives the whole variable domain KAGVTQTPRYLIKTRGQQVTLSCSPISGHRSVSWYQQTPGQGLQFLFEYFSETQRNKGNFPGRFSGRQFSNSRSEMNVSTLELGDSALYLCASSSDGYSGNTIYFGEGSWLTVV.

V and J are TRBV7-9 and TRBJ1-1; D is ambiguous. CDR1 SEHNR and CDR2 FQNEAQ come from the germline V gene (reference sequence). V was shortened by 2 bases and J by 8 bases, with 6 bases between the two germline ends. The CDR3 totals 11 residues. For the CDR3, the DNA is TGTGCCAGCAGCTTAAAAGGGGAAGCTTTCTTT. Residues: CASSLKGEAFF. Full variable domain (remainder filled in from reference TRBV7-9 and TRBJ1-1): DTGVSQNPRHKITKRGQNVTFRCDPISEHNRLYWYRQTLGQGPEFLTYFQNEAQLEKSRLLSDRFSAERPKGSFSTLEIQRTEQGDSAMYLCASSLKGEAFFGQGTRLTVV.

CDR3: CASSLVRQTSNQPQHF. The CDR3 region has the DNA TGTGCCAGCAGCTTGGTGCGGCAGACTAGCAATCAGCCCCAGCATTTT. The chain carries TRBV5-8 and TRBJ1-5; no clear D. Germline V gene lookup returns CDR1 SGHTS and CDR2 YDEGEE. V was cut by 0 bases and J by 0 bases, with 10 bases left in between. CDR3 length: 16 residues.

The CDR3 nucleotides read TGCGCCAGCAGCCAAGATCCTTCAAGGGGGGATCAGCCCCAGCATTTT. Protein product: CASSQDPSRGDQPQHF. The J gene is TRBJ1-5, the V gene TRBV4-1, with D maybe TRBD1 (6 bases). Germline V lookup: CDR1 MGHRA, CDR2 YSYEKL. Trimming took off 0 bases at V and 5 bases at J, with 14 bases between the two ends. There are 16 residues in the CDR3.

The CDR3 spells CASSHQTGYEQYF. DNA for the CDR3: TGTGCCAGCAGCCACCAGACAGGGTACGAGCAGTACTTC. The chain recombines TRBV3-1 (or the pseudogene TRBV3-2) with TRBJ2-7, with TRBD1 identical over 7 bases. The CDR3 contains 13 residues. Germline-derived CDR1 and CDR2 are LGHDT and YNNKEL (reference sequence). V shed 3 bases, J shed 4 bases, and the junction held 3 bases outside the gene matches.

This chain uses TRBV20-1 with TRBJ1-5; 8 bases are shared with TRBD1. V was clipped by 3 bases and J by 4 bases; unmatched bases: 5. This CDR3 has 14 residues. The germline CDR1 and CDR2 sequences are DFQATT and SNEGSKA (reference sequence). The CDR3 nucleotides are TGCAGTGCTAGTACCGGGACAGGTAATCAGCCCCAGCATTTT. It specifies CSASTGTGNQPQHF.

As DNA, the CDR3 is TGTGCCAGCATTATCCGACAGGGCGGGGGTGAAAAACTGTTTTTT. It codes for CASIIRQGGGEKLFF. The chain is built from TRBV6-5 and TRBJ1-4, with TRBD1 matching 7 bases. CDR1 is MNHEY, CDR2 SVGAGI, per germline. V was pared by 7 bases and J by 7 bases, with 12 bases of the junction left unmatched. The CDR3 consists of 15 residues.

The chain uses TRBV29-1 and TRBJ2-7; D perhaps matches TRBD1 (6 bases). The germline CDR1 and CDR2 sequences are SQVTM and ANQGSEA. Deletions cut 4 bases from V and 4 bases from J, with 17 bases between. The CDR3 spans 14 residues. The CDR3, as DNA: TGCAGCGTTGTGCCGACAGGTGGACTTTACGAGCAGTACTTC. It encodes CSVVPTGGLYEQYF.